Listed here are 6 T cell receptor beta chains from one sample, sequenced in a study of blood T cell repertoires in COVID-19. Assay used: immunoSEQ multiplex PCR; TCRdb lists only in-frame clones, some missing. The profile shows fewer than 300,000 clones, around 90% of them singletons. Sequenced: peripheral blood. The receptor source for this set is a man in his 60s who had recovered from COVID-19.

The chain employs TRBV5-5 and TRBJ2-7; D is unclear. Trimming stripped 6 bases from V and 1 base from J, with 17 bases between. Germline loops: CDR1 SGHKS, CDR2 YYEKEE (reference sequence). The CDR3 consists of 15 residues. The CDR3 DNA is TGTGCCAGCAAGTTCTATTGGGCAGGTTCCTACGAGCAGTACTTC. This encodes CASKFYWAGSYEQYF.

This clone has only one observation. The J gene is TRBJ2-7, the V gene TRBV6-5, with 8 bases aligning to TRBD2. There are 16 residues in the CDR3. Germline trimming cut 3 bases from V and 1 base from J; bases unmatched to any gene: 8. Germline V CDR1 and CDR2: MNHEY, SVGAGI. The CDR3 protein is CASSYSPGGGSYEQYF. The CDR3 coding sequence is TGTGCCAGCAGTTATTCCCCTGGCGGGGGGTCCTACGAGCAGTACTTC.

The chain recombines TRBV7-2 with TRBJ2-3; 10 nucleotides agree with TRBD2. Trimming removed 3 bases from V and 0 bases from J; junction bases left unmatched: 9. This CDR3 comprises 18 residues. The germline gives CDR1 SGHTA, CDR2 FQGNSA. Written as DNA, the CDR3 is TGTGCCAGCAGCTTCCCACTAGCGGGGCGCTCTAGCACAGATACGCAGTATTTT. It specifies CASSFPLAGRSSTDTQYF.

The CDR3 DNA reads as TGTGCCAGCAGCTTGCCTCCGGACAGGGGGTACATTGGGACTGAAGCTTTCTTT. It encodes CASSLPPDRGYIGTEAFF. V and J are TRBV5-8 and TRBJ1-1, with TRBD1 identical over 10 bases. The CDR3 is 18 residues long. With 1 base clipped from V and 5 bases from J, the junction kept 14 bases outside the gene matches. The V gene's germline CDR1 is SGHTS and CDR2 YDEGEE.

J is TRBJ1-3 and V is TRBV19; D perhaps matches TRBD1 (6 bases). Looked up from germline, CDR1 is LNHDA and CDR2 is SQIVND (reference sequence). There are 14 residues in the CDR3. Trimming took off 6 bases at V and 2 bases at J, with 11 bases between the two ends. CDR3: CASRVGQTGNTIYF. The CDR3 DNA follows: TGTGCCAGTAGAGTCGGACAGACTGGAAACACCATATATTTT. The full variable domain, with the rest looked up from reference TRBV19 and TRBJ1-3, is DGGITQSPKYLFRKEGQNVTLSCEQNLNHDAMYWYRQDPGQGLRLIYYSQIVNDFQKGDIAEGYSVSREKKESFPLTVTSAQKNPTAFYLCASRVGQTGNTIYFGEGSWLTVV.

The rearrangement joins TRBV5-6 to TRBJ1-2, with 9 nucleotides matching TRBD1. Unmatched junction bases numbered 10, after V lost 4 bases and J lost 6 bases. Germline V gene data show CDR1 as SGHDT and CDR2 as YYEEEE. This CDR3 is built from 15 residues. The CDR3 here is CASSPPDRGMDGYTF. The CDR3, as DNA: TGTGCCAGCAGCCCTCCGGACAGGGGCATGGATGGCTACACCTTC.